This passage covers 9 T cell receptor beta chains from one sample sequenced in a study of blood T cell repertoires in COVID-19. This table comes from immunoSEQ multiplex PCR, and its TCRdb copy is limited to in-frame clones, with some not included. The sample lists roughly 120,000 clones, around 64% seen once, with approximately 0.86% in the top ten. The sequenced material came from peripheral blood. Source of these receptors: a human donor with acute or convalescent COVID-19. The donor label of this sample is uncertain.

V usage is TRBV19 and J usage is TRBJ2-7; a weak D match, TRBD2 (7 bases). CDR1 is LNHDA, CDR2 SQIVND, per germline (reference sequence). With 5 bases removed from V and 3 bases from J, the gap between germline ends came to 17 bases. The CDR3 is made up of 15 amino acids. CDR3 nucleotide sequence: TGTGCCAGTAGTTGGGGGGGCGAGGCTTACTACGAGCAGTACTTC. Its translation: CASSWGGEAYYEQYF.

This clone has only a few counts. The CDR3 DNA reads TGCGCCAGCAGCAAACAGGGGTCCTATGGCTACACCTTC. Translation: CASSKQGSYGYTF. The chain links TRBV5-1 to TRBJ1-2, with 7 bases lining up with TRBD1. This CDR3 spans 13 amino acids. After removal of 4 bases from V and 4 bases from J, the junction contained 4 bases not matched to a gene. Germline loops: CDR1 SGHRS, CDR2 YFSETQ. The full variable domain, rest sourced from reference TRBV5-1 and TRBJ1-2, is KAGVTQTPRYLIKTRGQQVTLSCSPISGHRSVSWYQQTPGQGLQFLFEYFSETQRNKGNFPGRFSGRQFSNSRSEMNVSTLELGDSALYLCASSKQGSYGYTFGSGTRLTVV.

The rearrangement links TRBV2 to TRBJ1-5; 8 nucleotides line up with TRBD1. CDR1 and CDR2 from the germline V gene are SNHLY and FYNNEI. Germline trimming cut 2 bases from V and 3 bases from J; bases unmatched to any gene: 6. The CDR3 totals 16 residues. The CDR3 DNA reads TGTGCCAGCAGTGAACTTCAGGGGGCCTTCAATCAGCCCCAGCATTTT. Its protein is CASSELQGAFNQPQHF. The full variable domain, with the rest looked up from reference TRBV2 and TRBJ1-5, is EPEVTQTPSHQVTQMGQEVILRCVPISNHLYFYWYRQILGQKVEFLVSFYNNEISEKSEIFDDQFSVERPDGSNFTLKIRSTKLEDSAMYFCASSELQGAFNQPQHFGDGTRLSIL.

This clone occurred a few times. The chain couples TRBV10-3 to TRBJ1-2, with 7 bases aligning to TRBD1. Germline V gene lookup returns CDR1 ENHRY and CDR2 SYGVKD. The trim removed 6 bases at V and 2 bases at J, leaving 9 bases unmatched. CDR3 size: 15 residues. The CDR3: CAISPGTVENYGYTF. The CDR3 bases are TGTGCCATCAGCCCCGGGACAGTGGAAAACTATGGCTACACCTTC.

In its sample, this clone was seen once. This chain connects TRBV2 to TRBJ2-7, with TRBD1 matching 8 bases. After removal of 3 bases from V and 7 bases from J, the junction contained 11 bases not matched to a gene. This CDR3 spans 15 amino acids. The germline V gene has CDR1 SNHLY and CDR2 FYNNEI. Written as DNA, the CDR3 is TGTGCCAGCAGTGATCAGGGGACAGGCATCGGTGAGCAGTACTTC. Translated: CASSDQGTGIGEQYF.

In this sample, this clone turned up a few times. This rearrangement joins TRBV20-1 to TRBJ1-2; no reliable D call. V lost 3 bases and J 4 bases, leaving 9 bases between the germline ends. The germline gives CDR1 DFQATT, CDR2 SNEGSKA (reference sequence). CDR3 length equals 12 residues. The CDR3 protein is CSASALRYGYTF. As DNA, the CDR3 is TGCAGTGCTAGTGCCCTCCGCTATGGCTACACCTTC.

This clone was observed once. This chain connects TRBV6-1 to TRBJ1-6; D not resolved. Deletions cut 2 bases from V and 0 bases from J, with 11 bases between. Germline CDR1 reads MNHNS; CDR2 reads SASEGT. The length of the CDR3 is 17 residues. CDR3 coding DNA: TGTGCCAGCAGTGAATTTAGAGGGAGCTCCTATAATTCACCCCTCCACTTT. This gives the protein CASSEFRGSSYNSPLHF.

This chain links TRBV5-1 with TRBJ1-2, with a possible D match to TRBD1 (5 bases). The germline V gene encodes CDR1 SGHRS and CDR2 YFSETQ. The CDR3 runs 14 residues. V lost 0 bases to trimming and J lost 3 bases, with 9 bases between them. CDR3 protein: CASSLVGLHYGYTF. The CDR3 DNA reads TGCGCCAGCAGCTTGGTGGGACTGCACTATGGCTACACCTTC.

V usage is TRBV27 and J usage is TRBJ2-5, with D perhaps TRBD2 (6 bases). V was shortened by 3 bases and J by 5 bases, with 13 bases between the two germline ends. The CDR3 loop spans 14 amino acids. From germline, CDR1 is MNHEY and CDR2 SMNVEV (reference sequence). CDR3 protein: CASSLVRGLETQYF. The CDR3 bases are TGTGCCAGCAGTTTGGTTCGGGGGTTGGAGACCCAGTACTTC.